The clone carrying this TCR beta chain was found once. What it binds is unknown. These data are taken from a study of T cell responses to AZD1222 COVID-19 vaccine. The study, taken as a whole, reports: Every sample of the repertoires postdated the peak T cell response. White British people made up most donors, females outnumbered males, and clonal diversity was possibly underestimated. The study reported that nearly half of spike-specific TCRs target unmutated variant regions.

Assay used: immunoSEQ multiplex PCR; TCRdb lists only in-frame clones, some missing. The sample records some 130,000 clones, over 85% being singletons. The germline V gene encodes CDR1 LNHNV and CDR2 YYDKDF (reference sequence). V dropped 1 base and J dropped 3; count of bases not matched to a gene: 9. The CDR3 is 16 amino acids. Second-dose timings of about 4 or about 12 weeks were pooled. The sequences come from peripheral blood, collected 28 days after the second AZD1222 dose. The gene calls are TRBV15 and TRBJ2-7; 7 bases agree with TRBD1. The clonotype was recovered from an adult who received the AZD1222 COVID-19 vaccine. CDR3 in amino acids: CATSRVRTGAFYEQYF. DNA for the CDR3: TGTGCCACCAGCAGAGTCAGGACAGGAGCTTTCTACGAGCAGTACTTC. Variable domain in full (rest from reference TRBV15 and TRBJ2-7): DAMVIQNPRYQVTQFGKPVTLSCSQTLNHNVMYWYQQKSSQAPKLLFHYYDKDFNNEADTPDNFQSRRPNTSFCFLDIRSPGLGDTAMYLCATSRVRTGAFYEQYFGPGTRLTVT.